This paragraph reports one T cell receptor (beta chain). This sample was taken from a study of T cells in Graves' hyperthyroidism and ophthalmopathy. Amplification yielded TCR beta CDR3 regions, with RNA transcripts as the source. The HTBI primer set served for first-round RT-PCR of the TCR CDR3. In TCRdb, the multiplex PCR reads were re-called with MiXCR into one record per CDR3 protein. The sample includes more than 500,000 distinct CDR3 sequences, around 50% of them seen just once. Specimen: peripheral blood or thyroid tissue (not recorded which). This sequence was found in an adult woman with Graves' disease, either hyperthyroidism or ophthalmopathy (not recorded which).

Written as DNA, the CDR3 is TGTGCCAGCAGCGTTCGCTGGGGTGATGGGGCCAACGTCCTGACTTTC. It yields the protein CASSVRWGDGANVLTF. The chain recombines TRBV9 with TRBJ2-6; no clear D gene. This CDR3 has 16 residues. Germline V lookup: CDR1 SGDLS, CDR2 YYNGEE. The V gene lost 2 bases and the J gene lost 3 bases, with 12 bases spanning the gap.